This T cell receptor beta chain was captured by sequencing in a study of early T cells in non-severe SARS-CoV-2 infection. Findings and limits, study-wide: Anti-spike CD8 responses were favored by VDJdb matching, which missed private and CD4 specificities.

This clonotype was observed many times. Its antigen remains unidentified. V lost 6 bases, J lost 2 bases, and 15 bases lay in between. The CDR3 consists of 14 residues. Germline assignment: CDR1 DFQATT and CDR2 SNEGSKA (reference sequence). TCRdb independently ran MiXCR on the 5' RACE reads; one entry per CDR3 protein. The sample shows about 50,000 distinct CDR3 sequences, more than 10% of them seen only once. This specimen was whole blood, taken at baseline. V is TRBV20-1 and J is TRBJ2-3; D is unresolved. This receptor was taken from an adult who was a healthcare worker with PCR-confirmed SARS-CoV-2 infection or an uninfected control (not recorded which). The CDR3 DNA reads TGCAGTGCCCCGGGCCCGGCTAACACAGATACGCAGTATTTT. It yields the protein CSAPGPANTDTQYF.